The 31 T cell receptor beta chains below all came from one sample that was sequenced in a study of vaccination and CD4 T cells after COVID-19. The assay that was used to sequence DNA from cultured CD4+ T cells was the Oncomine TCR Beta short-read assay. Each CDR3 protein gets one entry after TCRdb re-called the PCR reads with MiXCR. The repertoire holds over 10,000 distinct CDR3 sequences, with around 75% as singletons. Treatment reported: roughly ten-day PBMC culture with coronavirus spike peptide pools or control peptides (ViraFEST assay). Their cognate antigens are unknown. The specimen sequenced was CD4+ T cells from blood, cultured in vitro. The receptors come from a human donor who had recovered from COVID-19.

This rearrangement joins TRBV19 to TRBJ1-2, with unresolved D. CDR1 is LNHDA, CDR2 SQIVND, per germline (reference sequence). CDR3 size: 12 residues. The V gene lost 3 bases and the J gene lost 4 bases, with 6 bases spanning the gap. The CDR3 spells CASSISGYGYTF. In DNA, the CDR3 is TGTGCCAGTAGTATCAGCGGCTATGGCTACACCTTC.

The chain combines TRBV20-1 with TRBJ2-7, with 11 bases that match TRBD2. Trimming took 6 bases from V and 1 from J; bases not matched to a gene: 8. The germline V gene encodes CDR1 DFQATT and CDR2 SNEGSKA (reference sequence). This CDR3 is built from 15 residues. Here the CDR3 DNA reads TGCAGTGCAAAAACTAGCGGGAGAGGGTCCTACGAGCAGTACTTC. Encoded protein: CSAKTSGRGSYEQYF.

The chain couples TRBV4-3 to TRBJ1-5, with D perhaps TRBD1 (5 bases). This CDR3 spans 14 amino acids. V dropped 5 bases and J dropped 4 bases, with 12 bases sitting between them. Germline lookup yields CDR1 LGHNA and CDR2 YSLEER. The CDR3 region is CASSAYRQNQPQHF. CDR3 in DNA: TGCGCCAGCAGCGCATACAGGCAAAATCAGCCCCAGCATTTT.

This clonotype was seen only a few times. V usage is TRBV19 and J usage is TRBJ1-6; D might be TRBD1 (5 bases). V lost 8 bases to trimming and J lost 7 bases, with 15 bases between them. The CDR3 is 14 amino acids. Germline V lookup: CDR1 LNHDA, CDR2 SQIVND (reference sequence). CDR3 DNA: TGTGCCAGTCACCCGGACACCTCAAATTCACCCCTCCACTTT. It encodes CASHPDTSNSPLHF.

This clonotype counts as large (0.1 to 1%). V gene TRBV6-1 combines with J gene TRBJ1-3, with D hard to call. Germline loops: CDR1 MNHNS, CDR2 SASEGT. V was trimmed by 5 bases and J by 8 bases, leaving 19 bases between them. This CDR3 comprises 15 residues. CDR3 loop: CASSKGVRAGDTIYF. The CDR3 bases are TGTGCCAGCAGTAAGGGCGTCAGAGCAGGAGACACCATATATTTT.

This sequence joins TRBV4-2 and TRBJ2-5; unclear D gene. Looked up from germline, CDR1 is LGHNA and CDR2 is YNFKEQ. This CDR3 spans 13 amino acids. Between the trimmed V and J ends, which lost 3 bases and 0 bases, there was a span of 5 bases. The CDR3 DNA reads TGTGCCAGCAGCCATGCTGACCAAGAGACCCAGTACTTC. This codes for CASSHADQETQYF.

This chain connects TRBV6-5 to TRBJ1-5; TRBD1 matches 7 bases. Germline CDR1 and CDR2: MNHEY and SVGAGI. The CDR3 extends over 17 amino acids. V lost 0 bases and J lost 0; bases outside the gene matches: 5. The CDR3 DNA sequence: TGTGCCAGCAGTTACTCGGGACAGATAAGTAGCAATCAGCCCCAGCATTTT. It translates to CASSYSGQISSNQPQHF.

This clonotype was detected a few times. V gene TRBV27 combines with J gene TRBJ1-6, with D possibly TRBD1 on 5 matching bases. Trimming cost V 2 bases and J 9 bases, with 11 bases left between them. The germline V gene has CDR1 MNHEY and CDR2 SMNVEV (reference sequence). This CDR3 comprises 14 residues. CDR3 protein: CASSLKGEGSPLHF. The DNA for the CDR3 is TGTGCCAGCAGTTTAAAAGGGGAAGGTTCACCCCTCCACTTT.

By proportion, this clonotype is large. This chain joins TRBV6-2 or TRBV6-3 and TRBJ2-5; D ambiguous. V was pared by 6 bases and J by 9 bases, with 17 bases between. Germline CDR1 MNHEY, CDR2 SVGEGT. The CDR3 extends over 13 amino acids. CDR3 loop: CASRDINGWAQYF. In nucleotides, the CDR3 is TGTGCCAGCAGAGACATCAATGGGTGGGCCCAGTACTTC.

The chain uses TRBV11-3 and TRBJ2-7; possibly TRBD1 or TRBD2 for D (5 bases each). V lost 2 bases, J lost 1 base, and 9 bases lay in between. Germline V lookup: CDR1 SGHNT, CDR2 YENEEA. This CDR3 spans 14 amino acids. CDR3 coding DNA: TGTGCCAGCAGCTTAACAGAGGGGTCCTACGAGCAGTACTTC. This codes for CASSLTEGSYEQYF. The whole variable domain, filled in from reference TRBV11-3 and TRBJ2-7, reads EAGVVQSPRYKIIEKKQPVAFWCNPISGHNTLYWYLQNLGQGPELLIRYENEEAVDDSQLPKDRFSAERLKGVDSTLKIQPAELGDSAVYLCASSLTEGSYEQYFGPGTRLTVT.

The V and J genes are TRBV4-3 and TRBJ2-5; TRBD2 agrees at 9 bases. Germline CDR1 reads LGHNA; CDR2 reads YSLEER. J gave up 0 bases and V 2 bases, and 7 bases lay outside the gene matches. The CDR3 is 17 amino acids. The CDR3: CASSQSGGRAYQETQYF. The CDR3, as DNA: TGCGCCAGCAGCCAATCGGGCGGGAGGGCCTACCAAGAGACCCAGTACTTC.

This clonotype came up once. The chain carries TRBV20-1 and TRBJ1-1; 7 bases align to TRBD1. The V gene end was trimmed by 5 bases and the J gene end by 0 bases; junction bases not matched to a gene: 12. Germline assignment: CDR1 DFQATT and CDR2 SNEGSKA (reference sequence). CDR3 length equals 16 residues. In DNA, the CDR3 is TGCAGTGCTGACGAAGGGGGCCGAAGCATGAACACTGAAGCTTTCTTT. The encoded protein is CSADEGGRSMNTEAFF.

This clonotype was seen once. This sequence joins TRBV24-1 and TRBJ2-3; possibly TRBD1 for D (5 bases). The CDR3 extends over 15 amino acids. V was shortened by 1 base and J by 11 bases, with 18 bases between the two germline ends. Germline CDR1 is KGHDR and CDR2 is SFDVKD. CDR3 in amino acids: CATSDLGVQGLRQYF. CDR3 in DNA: TGTGCCACCAGTGATTTAGGTGTCCAGGGCCTGCGGCAGTATTTT.

CDR3 in amino acids: CASSLVGTGNQPQHF. CDR3 in DNA: TGTGCCAGCAGCTTAGTGGGGACAGGAAATCAGCCCCAGCATTTT. The chain recombines TRBV7-2 with TRBJ1-5; TRBD1 aligns across 8 bases. The CDR3 consists of 15 residues. Looked up from germline, CDR1 is SGHTA and CDR2 is FQGNSA. Trimming took 1 base from V and 4 from J; bases not matched to a gene: 3. Full variable domain (missing parts from reference TRBV7-2 and TRBJ1-5): GAGVSQSPSNKVTEKGKDVELRCDPISGHTALYWYRQSLGQGLEFLIYFQGNSAPDKSGLPSDRFSAERTGGSVSTLTIQRTQQEDSAVYLCASSLVGTGNQPQHFGDGTRLSIL.

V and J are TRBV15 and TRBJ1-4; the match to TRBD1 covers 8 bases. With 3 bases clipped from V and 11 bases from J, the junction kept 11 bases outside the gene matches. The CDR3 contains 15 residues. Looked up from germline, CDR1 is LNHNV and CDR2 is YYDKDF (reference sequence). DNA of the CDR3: TGTGCCACCAGCAGCTTAGGGACAGGAGAGTGGAAACTGTTTTTT. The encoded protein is CATSSLGTGEWKLFF.

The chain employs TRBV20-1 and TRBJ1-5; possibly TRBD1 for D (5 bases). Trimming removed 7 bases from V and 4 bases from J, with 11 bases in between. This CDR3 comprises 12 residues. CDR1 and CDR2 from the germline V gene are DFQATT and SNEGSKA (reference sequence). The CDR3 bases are TGCAGTGTCGGCCAGGGTAATCAGCCCCAGCATTTT. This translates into CSVGQGNQPQHF.

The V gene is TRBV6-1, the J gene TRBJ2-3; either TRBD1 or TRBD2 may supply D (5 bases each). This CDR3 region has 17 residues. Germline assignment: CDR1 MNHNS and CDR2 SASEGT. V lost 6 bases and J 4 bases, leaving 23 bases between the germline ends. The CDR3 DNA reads TGTGCCAGCAGCCAGGGACCCCGTAGGATTGGAGCAGATACGCAGTATTTT. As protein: CASSQGPRRIGADTQYF.

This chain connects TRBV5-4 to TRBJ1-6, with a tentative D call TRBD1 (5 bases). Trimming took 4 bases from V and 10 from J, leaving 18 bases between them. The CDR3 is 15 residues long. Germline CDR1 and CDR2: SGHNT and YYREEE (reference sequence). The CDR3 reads CASSPSWGFSSPLHF. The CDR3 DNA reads TGTGCCAGCAGCCCCTCATGGGGGTTTAGCTCACCCCTCCACTTT. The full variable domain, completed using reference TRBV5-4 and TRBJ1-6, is ETGVTQSPTHLIKTRGQQVTLRCSSQSGHNTVSWYQQALGQGPQFIFQYYREEENGRGNFPPRFSGLQFPNYSSELNVNALELDDSALYLCASSPSWGFSSPLHFGNGTRLTVT.

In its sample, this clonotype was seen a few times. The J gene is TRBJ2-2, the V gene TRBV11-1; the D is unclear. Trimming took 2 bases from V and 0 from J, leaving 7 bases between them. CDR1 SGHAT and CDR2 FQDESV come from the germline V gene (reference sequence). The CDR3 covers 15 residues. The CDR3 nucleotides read TGTGCCAGCAGCTTAATACCACCGAACACCGGGGAGCTGTTTTTT. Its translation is CASSLIPPNTGELFF.

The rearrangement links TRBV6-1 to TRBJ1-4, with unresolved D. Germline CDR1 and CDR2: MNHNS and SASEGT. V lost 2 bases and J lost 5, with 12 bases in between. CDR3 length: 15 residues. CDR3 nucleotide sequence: TGTGCCAGCAGTGAACAATGGCCCATGAATGAAAAACTGTTTTTT. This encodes CASSEQWPMNEKLFF.

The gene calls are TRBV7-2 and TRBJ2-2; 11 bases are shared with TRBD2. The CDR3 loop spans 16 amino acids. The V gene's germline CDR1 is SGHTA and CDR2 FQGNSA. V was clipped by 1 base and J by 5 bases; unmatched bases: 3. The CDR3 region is CASSLESSGRTGELFF. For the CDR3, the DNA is TGTGCCAGCAGCTTAGAGTCTAGCGGGAGGACCGGGGAGCTGTTTTTT.

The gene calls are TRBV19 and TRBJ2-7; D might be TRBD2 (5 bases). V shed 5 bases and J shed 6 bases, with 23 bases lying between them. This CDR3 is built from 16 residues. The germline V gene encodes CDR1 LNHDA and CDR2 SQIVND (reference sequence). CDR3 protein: CASSGILSGSRTEQYF. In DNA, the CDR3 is TGTGCCAGTAGTGGCATCCTCTCGGGGTCGCGGACCGAGCAGTACTTC.

The CDR3 sequence: CASSFVAHNTGELFF. Written as DNA, the CDR3 is TGTGCCAGCAGCTTTGTAGCCCATAACACCGGGGAGCTGTTTTTT. The V gene is TRBV7-2, the J gene TRBJ2-2, with D unclear. Trimming pared 3 bases from V and 2 bases from J, leaving 10 bases between. Germline V lookup: CDR1 SGHTA, CDR2 FQGNSA. The CDR3 extends over 15 amino acids.

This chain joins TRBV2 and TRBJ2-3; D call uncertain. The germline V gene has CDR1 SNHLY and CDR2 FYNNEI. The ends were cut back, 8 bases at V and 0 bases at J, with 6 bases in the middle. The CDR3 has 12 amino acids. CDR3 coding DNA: TGTGCCAGCGACCGTAGCACAGATACGCAGTATTTT. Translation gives CASDRSTDTQYF.

CDR3 in DNA: TGTGCCAGCGCCGTTGACAGATCCTACGAGCAGTACTTC. The encoded protein is CASAVDRSYEQYF. The chain combines TRBV6-1 with TRBJ2-7; the D gene is possibly TRBD1 (5 bases). CDR1 and CDR2 from the germline V gene are MNHNS and SASEGT. V gave up 8 bases and J gave up 1 base, with 12 bases separating them. The CDR3 runs 13 residues.

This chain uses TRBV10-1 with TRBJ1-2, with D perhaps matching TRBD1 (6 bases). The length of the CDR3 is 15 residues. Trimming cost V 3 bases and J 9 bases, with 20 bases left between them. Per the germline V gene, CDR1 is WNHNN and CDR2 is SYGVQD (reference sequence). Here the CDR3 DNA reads TGCGCCAGCAGTGATACGGGGGCGCCTCGGCAGCGCTACACCTTC. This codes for CASSDTGAPRQRYTF.

Here the CDR3 DNA reads TGTGCCAGCAGCCAGGCCGGTGGGACTGAAGCTTTCTTT. Its translation is CASSQAGGTEAFF. This chain connects TRBV6-4 to TRBJ1-1, with D unresolved. V was trimmed by 6 bases and J by 5 bases, leaving 13 bases between them. This CDR3 has 13 amino acids. From germline, CDR1 is MRHNA and CDR2 SNTAGT.

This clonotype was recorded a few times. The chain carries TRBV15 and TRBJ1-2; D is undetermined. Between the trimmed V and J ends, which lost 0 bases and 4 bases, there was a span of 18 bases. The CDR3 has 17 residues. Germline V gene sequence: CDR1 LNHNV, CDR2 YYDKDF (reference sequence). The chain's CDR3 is CATSRDLNVGGIYGYTF. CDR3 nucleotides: TGTGCCACCAGCAGAGATCTAAACGTCGGCGGTATCTATGGCTACACCTTC. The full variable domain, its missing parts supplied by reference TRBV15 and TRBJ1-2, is DAMVIQNPRYQVTQFGKPVTLSCSQTLNHNVMYWYQQKSSQAPKLLFHYYDKDFNNEADTPDNFQSRRPNTSFCFLDIRSPGLGDTAMYLCATSRDLNVGGIYGYTFGSGTRLTVV.

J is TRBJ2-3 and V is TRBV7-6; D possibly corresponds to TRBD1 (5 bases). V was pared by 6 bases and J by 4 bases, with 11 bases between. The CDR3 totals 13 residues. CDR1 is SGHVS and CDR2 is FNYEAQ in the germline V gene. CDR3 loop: CASRAGLADTQYF. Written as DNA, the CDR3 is TGTGCCAGCAGGGCAGGGCTCGCAGATACGCAGTATTTT.

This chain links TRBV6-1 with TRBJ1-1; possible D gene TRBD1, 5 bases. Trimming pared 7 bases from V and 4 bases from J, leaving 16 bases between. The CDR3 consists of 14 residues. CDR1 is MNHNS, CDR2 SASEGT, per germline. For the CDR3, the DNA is TGTGCCAGCAAGACGGGGAGGGGCCCCACTGAAGCTTTCTTT. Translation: CASKTGRGPTEAFF.

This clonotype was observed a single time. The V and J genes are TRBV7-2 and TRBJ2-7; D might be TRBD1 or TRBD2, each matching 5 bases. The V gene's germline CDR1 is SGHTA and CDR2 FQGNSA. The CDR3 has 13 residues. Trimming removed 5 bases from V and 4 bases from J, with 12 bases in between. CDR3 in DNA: TGTGCCAGCAGCCCCAGGGACGGGTACGAGCAGTACTTC. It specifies CASSPRDGYEQYF.